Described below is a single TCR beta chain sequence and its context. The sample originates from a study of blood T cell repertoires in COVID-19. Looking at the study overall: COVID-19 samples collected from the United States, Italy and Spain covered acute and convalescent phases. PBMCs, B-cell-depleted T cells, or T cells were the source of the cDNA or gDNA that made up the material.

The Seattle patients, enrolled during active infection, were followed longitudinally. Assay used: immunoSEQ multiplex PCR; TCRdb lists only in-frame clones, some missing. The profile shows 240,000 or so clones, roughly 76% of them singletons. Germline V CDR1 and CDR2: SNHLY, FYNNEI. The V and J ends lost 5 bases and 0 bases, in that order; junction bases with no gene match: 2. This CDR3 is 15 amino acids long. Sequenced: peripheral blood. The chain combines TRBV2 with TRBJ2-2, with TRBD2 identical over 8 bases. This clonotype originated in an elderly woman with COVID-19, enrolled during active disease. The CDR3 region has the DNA TGTGCCAGCAGTACTAGCGGATCGAACACCGGGGAGCTGTTTTTT. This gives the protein CASSTSGSNTGELFF.